The sequence of this TCR beta chain was determined in a study of radiotherapy plus CTLA-4 blockade in lung cancer. This CDR3 comprises 13 residues. CDR1 is SGHNT and CDR2 is YENEEA in the germline V gene. The V segment lost 3 bases and the J segment 9 bases; nucleotides outside the gene matches: 2. Data came from immunoSEQ multiplex PCR; TCRdb stores just in-frame clones and leaves some out. The sample contains 50,000 or so clones, more than 65% of which appear only once. Focal radiation with ipilimumab CTLA-4 blockade was given to patients with chemo-refractory metastatic non-small-cell lung cancer.

The receptor's source is a human donor with non-small cell lung cancer who had a partial response to radiotherapy plus ipilimumab. V gene TRBV11-3 combines with J gene TRBJ2-1; 10 bases match TRBD2. The sequenced sample was peripheral blood, obtained from a patient treated with radiotherapy plus ipilimumab. The CDR3 spells CASSFRTSGEQFF. Written as DNA, the CDR3 is TGTGCCAGCAGCTTTCGGACTAGCGGTGAGCAGTTCTTC.